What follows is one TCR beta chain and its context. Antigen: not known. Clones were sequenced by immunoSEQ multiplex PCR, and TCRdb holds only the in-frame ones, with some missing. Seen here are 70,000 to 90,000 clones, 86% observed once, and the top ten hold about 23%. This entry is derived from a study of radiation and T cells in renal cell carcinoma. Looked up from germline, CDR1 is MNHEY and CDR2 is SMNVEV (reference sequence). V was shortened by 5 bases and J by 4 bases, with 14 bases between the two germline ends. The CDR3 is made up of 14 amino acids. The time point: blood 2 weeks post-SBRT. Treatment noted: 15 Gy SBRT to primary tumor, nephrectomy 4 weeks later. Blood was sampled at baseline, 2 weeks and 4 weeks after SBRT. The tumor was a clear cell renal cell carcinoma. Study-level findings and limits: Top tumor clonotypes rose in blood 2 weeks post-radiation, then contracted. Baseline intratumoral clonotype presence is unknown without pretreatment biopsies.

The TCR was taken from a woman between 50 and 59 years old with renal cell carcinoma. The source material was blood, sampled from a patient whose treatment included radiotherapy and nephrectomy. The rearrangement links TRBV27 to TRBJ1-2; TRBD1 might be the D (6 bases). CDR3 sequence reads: CASSAIGGGYGYTF. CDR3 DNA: TGTGCCAGCAGTGCTATAGGGGGGGGCTATGGCTACACCTTC.